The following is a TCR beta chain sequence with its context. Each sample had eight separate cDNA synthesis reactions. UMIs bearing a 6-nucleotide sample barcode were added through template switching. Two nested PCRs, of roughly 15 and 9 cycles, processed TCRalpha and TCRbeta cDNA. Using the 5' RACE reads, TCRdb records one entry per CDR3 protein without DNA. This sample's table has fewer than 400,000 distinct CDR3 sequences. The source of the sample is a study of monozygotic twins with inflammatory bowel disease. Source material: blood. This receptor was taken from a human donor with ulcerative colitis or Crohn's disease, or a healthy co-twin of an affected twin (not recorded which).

CDR3 loop: CASARTGGPAFF. The rearrangement joins TRBV6-5 to TRBJ1-1; TCRdb proposes TRBD1, but this gene call is untestable without DNA. CDR1 and CDR2 from the germline V gene are MNHEY and SVGAGI. The CDR3 contains 12 residues.